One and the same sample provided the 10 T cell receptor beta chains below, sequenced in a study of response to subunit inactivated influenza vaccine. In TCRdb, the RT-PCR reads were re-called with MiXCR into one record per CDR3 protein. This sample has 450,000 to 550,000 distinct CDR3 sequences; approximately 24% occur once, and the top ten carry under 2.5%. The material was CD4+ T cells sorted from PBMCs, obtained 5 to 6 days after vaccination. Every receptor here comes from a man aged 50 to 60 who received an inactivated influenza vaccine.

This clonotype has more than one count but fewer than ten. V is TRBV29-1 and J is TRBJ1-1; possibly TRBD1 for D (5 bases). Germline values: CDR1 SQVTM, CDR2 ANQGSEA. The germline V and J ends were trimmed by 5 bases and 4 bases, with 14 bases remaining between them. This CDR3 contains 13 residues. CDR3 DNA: TGCAGCGTTACTCGGGGCTCGAGCACTGAAGCTTTCTTT. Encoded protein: CSVTRGSSTEAFF.

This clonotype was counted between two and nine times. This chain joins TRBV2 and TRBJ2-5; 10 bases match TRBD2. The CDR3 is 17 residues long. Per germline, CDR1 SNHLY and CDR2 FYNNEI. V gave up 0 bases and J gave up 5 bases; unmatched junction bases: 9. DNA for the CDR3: TGTGCCAGCAGTGAAGCGTCAAGCGGGGGGGCCAGGGAGACCCAGTACTTC. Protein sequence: CASSEASSGGARETQYF.

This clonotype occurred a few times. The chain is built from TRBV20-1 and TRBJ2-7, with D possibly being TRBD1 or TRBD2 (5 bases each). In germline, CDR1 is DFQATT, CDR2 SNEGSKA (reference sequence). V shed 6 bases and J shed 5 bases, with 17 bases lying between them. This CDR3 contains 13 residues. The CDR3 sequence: CSAPGPLRNEQYF. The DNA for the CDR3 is TGCAGTGCACCGGGACCCCTCCGTAACGAGCAGTACTTC.

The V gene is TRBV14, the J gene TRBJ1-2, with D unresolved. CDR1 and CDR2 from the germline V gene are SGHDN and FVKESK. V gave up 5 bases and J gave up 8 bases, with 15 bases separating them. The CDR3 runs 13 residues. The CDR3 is CASSFSRLEGYTF. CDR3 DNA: TGTGCCAGCAGCTTTTCTAGGTTGGAGGGCTACACCTTC.

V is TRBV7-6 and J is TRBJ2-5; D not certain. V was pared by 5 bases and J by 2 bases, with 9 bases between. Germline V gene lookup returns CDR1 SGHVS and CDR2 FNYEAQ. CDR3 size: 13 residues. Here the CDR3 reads CASSLDKQETQYF. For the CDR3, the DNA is TGTGCCAGCAGCCTCGACAAGCAAGAGACCCAGTACTTC. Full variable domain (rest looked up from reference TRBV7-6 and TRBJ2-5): GAGVSQSPRYKVTKRGQDVALRCDPISGHVSLYWYRQALGQGPEFLTYFNYEAQQDKSGLPNDRFSAERPEGSISTLTIQRTEQRDSAMYRCASSLDKQETQYFGPGTRLLVL.

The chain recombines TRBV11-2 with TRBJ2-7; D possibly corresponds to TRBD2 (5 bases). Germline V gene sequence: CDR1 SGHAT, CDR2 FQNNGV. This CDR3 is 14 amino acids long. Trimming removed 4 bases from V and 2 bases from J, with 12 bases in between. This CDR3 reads CASSSSRRPYEQYF. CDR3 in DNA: TGTGCCAGCAGCTCTAGCAGGAGGCCCTACGAGCAGTACTTC.

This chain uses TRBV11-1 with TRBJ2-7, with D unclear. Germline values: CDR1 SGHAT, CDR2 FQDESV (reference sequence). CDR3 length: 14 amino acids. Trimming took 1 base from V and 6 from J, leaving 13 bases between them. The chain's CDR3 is CASSLGLLVGEQYF. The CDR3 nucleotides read TGTGCCAGCAGCTTAGGGCTCCTGGTCGGCGAGCAGTACTTC.

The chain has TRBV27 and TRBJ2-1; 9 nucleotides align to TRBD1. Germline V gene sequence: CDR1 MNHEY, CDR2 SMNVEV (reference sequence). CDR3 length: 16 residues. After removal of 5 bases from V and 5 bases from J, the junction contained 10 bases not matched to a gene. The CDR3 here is CASSPRTGAIHNEQFF. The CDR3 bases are TGTGCCAGCAGTCCCCGGACAGGGGCGATCCACAATGAGCAGTTCTTC.

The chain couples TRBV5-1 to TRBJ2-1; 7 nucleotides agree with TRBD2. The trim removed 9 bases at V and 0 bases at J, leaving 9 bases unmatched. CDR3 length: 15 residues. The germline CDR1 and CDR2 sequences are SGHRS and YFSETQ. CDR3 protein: CATQPGGSSYNEQFF. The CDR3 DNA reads TGCGCCACCCAACCCGGGGGGAGCTCCTACAATGAGCAGTTCTTC.

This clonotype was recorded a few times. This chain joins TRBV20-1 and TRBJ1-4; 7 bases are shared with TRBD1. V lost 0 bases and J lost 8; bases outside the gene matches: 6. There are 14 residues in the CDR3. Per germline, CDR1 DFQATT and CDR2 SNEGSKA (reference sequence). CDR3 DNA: TGCAGTGCTAGAGATTTGGCAGGGGGAGAAAAACTGTTTTTT. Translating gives CSARDLAGGEKLFF.